A single sample is the source of the 27 T cell receptor beta chains below, sequenced in a study of cytomegalovirus exposure and HLA in healthy donors. The primer mix had 60 Vbeta and 13 Jbeta primers. The protocol was immunoSEQ multiplex PCR, while the TCRdb copy is restricted to in-frame clones and leaves out a portion. Here the sample spans about 160,000 clones, about 80% being singletons. Sequenced input: PBMCs. The receptors originated from a man between 35 and 55 years old in good health and CMV-seronegative.

This chain joins TRBV7-8 and TRBJ1-1; 9 bases are shared with TRBD1. The CDR3 loop spans 14 amino acids. Per germline, CDR1 SGHVS and CDR2 FQNEAQ. V lost 7 bases, J lost 5 bases, and 8 bases stayed unmatched. The CDR3 coding sequence is TGTGCCAGCATCGTCGCGACAGGGGGAACTGAAGCTTTCTTT. It yields the protein CASIVATGGTEAFF.

The rearrangement joins TRBV18 to TRBJ2-7, with 9 positions matching TRBD1. Germline values: CDR1 KGHSH, CDR2 LQKENI. Trimming at V came to 5 bases and at J to 5 bases, leaving 7 bases not matched to a gene. The CDR3 is 14 residues long. The chain's CDR3 is CASSTGTGINEQYF. In DNA, the CDR3 is TGTGCCAGCTCAACCGGGACAGGGATAAACGAGCAGTACTTC.

The chain combines TRBV5-4 with TRBJ1-5; D uncertain. Trimming removed 4 bases from V and 0 bases from J, with 11 bases in between. Germline CDR1 is SGHNT and CDR2 is YYREEE (reference sequence). This CDR3 spans 15 amino acids. In nucleotides, the CDR3 is TGTGCCAGCAGCAAGAACACAGATAGCAATCAGCCCCAGCATTTT. This encodes CASSKNTDSNQPQHF. The full variable domain, completed using reference TRBV5-4 and TRBJ1-5, is ETGVTQSPTHLIKTRGQQVTLRCSSQSGHNTVSWYQQALGQGPQFIFQYYREEENGRGNFPPRFSGLQFPNYSSELNVNALELDDSALYLCASSKNTDSNQPQHFGDGTRLSIL.

The gene calls are TRBV29-1 and TRBJ1-2; tentative D call: TRBD1 (5 bases). V was trimmed by 3 bases and J by 4 bases, leaving 15 bases between them. The CDR3 runs to 14 residues. Germline loops: CDR1 SQVTM, CDR2 ANQGSEA. This CDR3 is CSVETQTAVYGYTF. CDR3 DNA: TGCAGCGTTGAGACCCAGACAGCAGTCTATGGCTACACCTTC. Looking up the rest from reference TRBV29-1 and TRBJ1-2 gives the full variable domain: SAVISQKPSRDICQRGTSLTIQCQVDSQVTMMFWYRQQPGQSLTLIATANQGSEATYESGFVIDKFPISRPNLTFSTLTVSNMSPEDSSIYLCSVETQTAVYGYTFGSGTRLTVV.

This chain connects TRBV5-1 to TRBJ1-5; no clear D gene. The CDR3 has 15 residues. The germline V and J ends were trimmed by 0 bases and 3 bases, with 10 bases remaining between them. The germline V gene encodes CDR1 SGHRS and CDR2 YFSETQ. The CDR3 nucleotides are TGCGCCAGCAGCTTGGGGGTGGAGGCCAATCAGCCCCAGCATTTT. Translation gives CASSLGVEANQPQHF.

The CDR3 loop reads CASSRRDSDYNEQFF. CDR3 nucleotide sequence: TGTGCCAGCAGCCGCCGGGACAGCGACTACAATGAGCAGTTCTTC. The chain links TRBV21-1 to TRBJ2-1; the table gives TRBD1 as D, unverified against the DNA. TRBV21-1 is assigned pseudogene status. This CDR3 has 15 amino acids.

The chain is built from TRBV19 and TRBJ2-5; unclear D gene. Germline V gene lookup returns CDR1 LNHDA and CDR2 SQIVND (reference sequence). This CDR3 is 13 amino acids long. Trimming pared 1 base from V and 4 bases from J, leaving 7 bases between. The DNA for the CDR3 is TGTGCCAGTAGTATAGTTCTACTAGAGACCCAGTACTTC. This translates into CASSIVLLETQYF.

This clone was observed once. This chain uses TRBV9 with TRBJ2-1; 10 bases fit TRBD1. There are 15 residues in the CDR3. The trim removed 3 bases at V and 7 bases at J, leaving 7 bases unmatched. The germline V gene has CDR1 SGDLS and CDR2 YYNGEE. The CDR3 sequence is CASSEFGQGGNEQFF. CDR3 sequence (DNA): TGTGCCAGCAGCGAATTTGGACAGGGGGGGAATGAGCAGTTCTTC.

This clone was seen once. This chain links TRBV4-2 with TRBJ2-3; 11 bases match TRBD2. The CDR3 is 16 amino acids. V trimming: 1 base; J trimming: 5 bases; junction bases outside the gene matches: 5. Germline V gene data show CDR1 as LGHNA and CDR2 as YNFKEQ. This CDR3 reads CASSQVLGTSGDTQYF. The CDR3, as DNA: TGTGCCAGCAGCCAAGTATTGGGGACTAGCGGAGATACGCAGTATTTT.

The genes are TRBV14 and TRBJ2-7; 7 nucleotides agree with TRBD1. CDR1 and CDR2 (germline): SGHDN, FVKESK. The CDR3 covers 13 residues. Losses at the gene ends were 4 bases for V and 6 bases for J; bases not matched to a gene: 6. CDR3 amino acids: CASSLRDSVEQYF. For the CDR3, the DNA is TGTGCCAGCAGCCTCCGGGACAGCGTCGAGCAGTACTTC.

The V call is TRBV9, the J call TRBJ2-2, with 12 bases fitting TRBD2. The V and J ends lost 4 bases and 8 bases, in that order; junction bases with no gene match: 9. The CDR3 loop spans 16 amino acids. CDR1 and CDR2 (germline): SGDLS, YYNGEE. DNA for the CDR3: TGTGCCAGCAGCAAAAGGACTAGCGGGATCTGGGGGGAGCTGTTTTTT. Protein: CASSKRTSGIWGELFF. Drawing the rest from reference TRBV9 and TRBJ2-2, the complete variable domain is DSGVTQTPKHLITATGQRVTLRCSPRSGDLSVYWYQQSLDQGLQFLIQYYNGEERAKGNILERFSAQQFPDLHSELNLSSLELGDSALYFCASSKRTSGIWGELFFGEGSRLTVL.

The J gene is TRBJ1-1, the V gene TRBV27; tentatively, D is TRBD1 (6 bases). V shed 8 bases and J shed 11 bases, with 18 bases lying between them. The germline gives CDR1 MNHEY, CDR2 SMNVEV (reference sequence). The CDR3 is made up of 12 amino acids. This CDR3 reads CASGGGGRPAFF. The CDR3 DNA reads as TGTGCCAGCGGAGGCGGGGGGCGACCCGCTTTCTTT.

There are a few counts of this clone. The chain couples TRBV27 to TRBJ2-7; 12 bases are a match to TRBD2. This CDR3 is built from 15 residues. The ends lost 7 bases at V and 2 bases at J; junction bases unmatched: 6. Germline values: CDR1 MNHEY, CDR2 SMNVEV (reference sequence). CDR3 loop: CASKGGLAGPYEQYF. In nucleotides, the CDR3 is TGTGCCAGCAAGGGTGGACTAGCGGGGCCCTACGAGCAGTACTTC.

This clone came up once. The chain links TRBV5-5 to TRBJ1-4, with 7 bases lining up with TRBD1. The CDR3 has 16 residues. The junction had 9 bases not matched to a gene; V was cut back by 0 bases and J by 7 bases. Germline values: CDR1 SGHKS, CDR2 YYEKEE (reference sequence). CDR3 DNA: TGTGCCAGCAGCTTGGCCGTAAAGGGGGCTGGTGAAAAACTGTTTTTT. This gives the protein CASSLAVKGAGEKLFF.

This chain connects TRBV27 to TRBJ2-6, with D possibly matching TRBD1 (5 bases). The germline CDR1 and CDR2 sequences are MNHEY and SMNVEV (reference sequence). This CDR3 is built from 18 residues. The V end was cut by 2 bases, the J end by 0 bases, with 14 bases between. The CDR3 loop is CASSLTALGLSGANVLTF. The CDR3 nucleotides are TGTGCCAGCAGTTTAACCGCTTTGGGGCTCTCTGGGGCCAACGTCCTGACTTTC.

On this clone: Other DNA sequences in this specimen translate into the identical CDR3. The chain has TRBV9 and TRBJ2-3; TRBD2 matches 8 bases. The V segment lost 0 bases and the J segment 0 bases; nucleotides outside the gene matches: 0. The germline gives CDR1 SGDLS, CDR2 YYNGEE. The CDR3 covers 15 residues. CDR3 sequence (DNA): TGTGCCAGCAGCGTAGCTAGCGGGAGCACAGATACGCAGTATTTT. Its translation is CASSVASGSTDTQYF.

This chain links TRBV30 with TRBJ1-2, with unresolved D. The germline CDR1 and CDR2 sequences are GTSNPN and SVGIG (reference sequence). V was cut by 1 base and J by 1 base, with 10 bases left in between. CDR3 length equals 14 residues. The CDR3 sequence is CAWSAGEYNYGYTF. CDR3 DNA sequence: TGTGCCTGGAGTGCGGGAGAGTATAACTATGGCTACACCTTC.

The genes are TRBV7-6 and TRBJ1-6, with a tentative D call TRBD1 (5 bases). Germline CDR1 and CDR2: SGHVS and FNYEAQ. This CDR3 comprises 14 residues. Trimming stripped 1 base from V and 6 bases from J, with 7 bases between. For the CDR3, the DNA is TGTGCCAGCAGCTTAGGCGGGGGTAATTCACCCCTCCACTTT. Its translation is CASSLGGGNSPLHF.

The genes are TRBV19 and TRBJ2-6; the D gene is possibly TRBD1 (5 bases). The germline V gene encodes CDR1 LNHDA and CDR2 SQIVND (reference sequence). V was pared by 7 bases and J by 0 bases, with 19 bases between. This CDR3 contains 18 residues. CDR3 loop: CASIEGQGLYSGANVLTF. CDR3 bases: TGTGCCAGTATCGAAGGGCAGGGTCTGTACTCTGGGGCCAACGTCCTGACTTTC.

This clone showed up just once. V usage is TRBV6-6 and J usage is TRBJ2-7; 8 bases fit TRBD1. V lost 8 bases and J lost 1; bases outside the gene matches: 10. The CDR3 has 15 amino acids. Germline CDR1 is MNHNY and CDR2 is SVGAGI (reference sequence). The chain's CDR3 is CASFFRQGASYEQYV. In nucleotides, the CDR3 is TGTGCCAGCTTCTTTCGGCAGGGGGCTTCCTACGAGCAGTACGTC.

The chain links TRBV2 to TRBJ2-1; possible D gene TRBD2, 6 bases. V dropped 6 bases and J dropped 10 bases, with 10 bases sitting between them. CDR1 SNHLY and CDR2 FYNNEI come from the germline V gene. This CDR3 spans 11 amino acids. CDR3 in DNA: TGTGCCAGCAGCGTAGCGGAAGAGCAGTTCTTC. It yields the protein CASSVAEEQFF.

This clone was counted a single time. The genes are TRBV5-1 and TRBJ2-7; 8 nucleotides align to TRBD2. CDR1 SGHRS and CDR2 YFSETQ come from the germline V gene. The CDR3 runs 18 residues. The ends lost 3 bases at V and 2 bases at J; junction bases unmatched: 16. Written as DNA, the CDR3 is TGCGCCAGCAGCTGGGTGGAGGGGTCACTAGCGGTGCCCTACGAGCAGTACTTC. It yields the protein CASSWVEGSLAVPYEQYF.

The rearrangement uses TRBV11-1 and TRBJ2-7; D perhaps matches TRBD2 (5 bases). The germline CDR1 and CDR2 sequences are SGHAT and FQDESV (reference sequence). Trimming pared 4 bases from V and 0 bases from J, leaving 7 bases between. The CDR3 covers 13 residues. The DNA of the CDR3 is TGTGCCAGCAGCTGGGAGTACTCCTACGAGCAGTACTTC. Protein sequence: CASSWEYSYEQYF.

The rearrangement links TRBV6-5 to TRBJ1-4, with D perhaps TRBD1 (5 bases). The CDR3 totals 12 residues. CDR1 and CDR2 from the germline V gene are MNHEY and SVGAGI. V lost 2 bases, J lost 8 bases, and 6 bases lay in between. CDR3 nucleotides: TGTGCCAGCAGTTACGGGGGGGAAAAACTGTTTTTT. Protein sequence: CASSYGGEKLFF.

V is TRBV10-2 and J is TRBJ1-5; possible D gene TRBD1, 5 bases. Per germline, CDR1 WSHSY and CDR2 SAAADI. V was cut by 2 bases and J by 9 bases, with 11 bases left in between. This CDR3 has 13 amino acids. The CDR3 region is CASSENQRGPQHF. CDR3 bases: TGCGCCAGCAGTGAGAACCAAAGGGGGCCCCAGCATTTT.

This clone was counted between two and nine times. V usage is TRBV10-3 and J usage is TRBJ2-3; 8 bases map to TRBD2. With 3 bases clipped from V and 3 bases from J, the junction kept 5 bases outside the gene matches. The V gene's germline CDR1 is ENHRY and CDR2 SYGVKD. This CDR3 has 15 residues. The CDR3 protein is CAISDRAGATDTQYF. CDR3 bases: TGTGCCATCAGTGATCGAGCGGGAGCTACAGATACGCAGTATTTT.

The genes are TRBV2 and TRBJ1-2; TRBD1 matches 7 bases. The CDR3 runs to 16 residues. Germline loops: CDR1 SNHLY, CDR2 FYNNEI. V lost 5 bases, J lost 7 bases, and 16 bases stayed unmatched. The CDR3 protein is CASSTPGFFRGSGYTF. In DNA, the CDR3 is TGTGCCAGCAGTACACCCGGGTTTTTCAGGGGGTCTGGCTACACCTTC.